Presented here are 10 T cell receptor beta chains from one specimen sequenced in a study of blood T cell repertoires in COVID-19. The method was immunoSEQ multiplex PCR; TCRdb's version includes in-frame clones alone and lacks a portion of them. The top ten clones hold around 7.9% of a sample with some 490,000 clones, about 85% of them seen once. The sample consisted of PBMCs or T cells enriched from blood (not recorded which). These TCRs come from a woman aged 60-70 years who had recovered from COVID-19.

About this clone itself: The same CDR3 also results from other DNA sequences found in this sample. The chain uses TRBV19 and TRBJ2-2, with 8 bases lining up with TRBD1. The CDR3 loop spans 15 amino acids. In germline, CDR1 is LNHDA, CDR2 SQIVND (reference sequence). Trimming at V came to 4 bases and at J to 4 bases, leaving 5 bases not matched to a gene. The CDR3 nucleotides read TGTGCCAGTAGTACTCGACAGGGGCGCACCGGGGAGCTGTTTTTT. Residues: CASSTRQGRTGELFF.

This chain links TRBV6-1 with TRBJ2-7; the match to TRBD1 covers 8 bases. The V gene's germline CDR1 is MNHNS and CDR2 SASEGT. The CDR3 runs to 14 residues. V lost 2 bases to trimming and J lost 2 bases; unmatched junction nucleotides: 2. CDR3 region: CASSESQGAYEQYV. In nucleotides, the CDR3 is TGTGCCAGCAGTGAATCACAGGGGGCCTACGAGCAGTACGTC.

The V gene is TRBV6-5, the J gene TRBJ2-3; TRBD1 agrees at 11 bases. The CDR3 totals 14 residues. The junction had 5 bases not matched to a gene; V was cut back by 6 bases and J by 6 bases. The germline CDR1 and CDR2 sequences are MNHEY and SVGAGI. The DNA of the CDR3 is TGTGCCAGCAGACCGGGACAGGGGGGTGATACGCAGTATTTT. It encodes CASRPGQGGDTQYF.

V is TRBV7-2 and J is TRBJ1-6; D ambiguous. The CDR3 is 16 residues long. Deletions cut 1 base from V and 2 bases from J, with 9 bases between. The germline V gene encodes CDR1 SGHTA and CDR2 FQGNSA. As DNA, the CDR3 is TGTGCCAGCAGCTTAGAGGGAGATCCCTATAATTCACCCCTCCACTTT. Translation: CASSLEGDPYNSPLHF.

The chain employs TRBV29-1 and TRBJ1-2, with a tentative D call TRBD1 (6 bases). CDR3 length equals 14 residues. The V and J ends lost 6 bases and 8 bases respectively, with 22 bases between them. Germline loops: CDR1 SQVTM, CDR2 ANQGSEA. The CDR3 sequence is CSVWGVGGQDGYTF. The DNA for the CDR3 is TGCAGCGTGTGGGGCGTCGGGGGGCAAGACGGCTACACCTTC. Filled out from reference TRBV29-1 and TRBJ1-2, the complete variable domain reads SAVISQKPSRDICQRGTSLTIQCQVDSQVTMMFWYRQQPGQSLTLIATANQGSEATYESGFVIDKFPISRPNLTFSTLTVSNMSPEDSSIYLCSVWGVGGQDGYTFGSGTRLTVV.

This clone came up many times. The gene calls are TRBV30 and TRBJ2-2, with a weak D call TRBD1 (5 bases). The CDR3 sequence is 15 residues long. The V gene's germline CDR1 is GTSNPN and CDR2 SVGIG (reference sequence). The V and J ends lost 1 base and 6 bases respectively, with 15 bases between them. This chain's CDR3 is CAWSGILRVSGELFF. CDR3 bases: TGTGCCTGGAGTGGAATCCTCAGGGTTTCCGGGGAGCTGTTTTTT.

The chain joins TRBV6-5 to TRBJ2-4; possibly TRBD2 for D (5 bases). The CDR3 loop spans 11 amino acids. Germline-derived CDR1 and CDR2 are MNHEY and SVGAGI. V was trimmed by 5 bases and J by 13 bases, leaving 12 bases between them. DNA of the CDR3: TGTGCCAGCAGTCCCGGACTGCCCCAGTACTTC. As protein: CASSPGLPQYF.

The rearrangement joins TRBV2 to TRBJ1-4; TRBD1 agrees at 9 bases. V shed 7 bases and J 8 bases; nucleotides not matched to a gene: 5. Germline values: CDR1 SNHLY, CDR2 FYNNEI. CDR3 size: 13 residues. The CDR3 sequence: CASNGQGREKLFF. DNA of the CDR3: TGTGCCAGCAACGGACAGGGGAGGGAAAAACTGTTTTTT.

CDR3 loop: CASSTYAALNTEAFF. DNA of the CDR3: TGTGCCAGCAGCACATATGCGGCATTGAACACTGAAGCTTTCTTT. This chain links TRBV7-9 with TRBJ1-1; no firm D call. The CDR3 is 15 residues long. The germline V gene encodes CDR1 SEHNR and CDR2 FQNEAQ (reference sequence). The ends were cut back, 5 bases at V and 0 bases at J, with 13 bases in the middle. The full variable domain, its missing parts supplied by reference TRBV7-9 and TRBJ1-1, is DTGVSQNPRHKITKRGQNVTFRCDPISEHNRLYWYRQTLGQGPEFLTYFQNEAQLEKSRLLSDRFSAERPKGSFSTLEIQRTEQGDSAMYLCASSTYAALNTEAFFGQGTRLTVV.

The chain links TRBV5-4 to TRBJ2-2; 16 nucleotides match TRBD2. There are 19 residues in the CDR3. The germline V gene has CDR1 SGHNT and CDR2 YYREEE (reference sequence). Trimming at V came to 4 bases and at J to 0 bases, leaving 6 bases not matched to a gene. In DNA form, the CDR3 reads TGTGCCAGCAGCCTACCGGGACTAGCGGGGGGGACGAACACCGGGGAGCTGTTTTTT. Amino acid sequence: CASSLPGLAGGTNTGELFF. The variable domain in full, completed from reference TRBV5-4 and TRBJ2-2, reads ETGVTQSPTHLIKTRGQQVTLRCSSQSGHNTVSWYQQALGQGPQFIFQYYREEENGRGNFPPRFSGLQFPNYSSELNVNALELDDSALYLCASSLPGLAGGTNTGELFFGEGSRLTVL.